The next 7 T cell receptor beta chains were all read from a single sample in a study of blood T cell repertoires in COVID-19. Clones were sequenced by immunoSEQ multiplex PCR, and TCRdb holds only the in-frame ones, with some missing. The sample consists of 280,000 or so clones, about 90% of them appearing once. Sequencing was performed on PBMCs or T cells enriched from blood (not recorded which). These receptors all stem from a woman between 45 and 60 years old who had been exposed to COVID-19.

The gene calls are TRBV3-1 (or the pseudogene TRBV3-2) and TRBJ2-7; weak D call: TRBD2 (7 bases). V lost 1 base and J lost 1, with 14 bases in between. This CDR3 is built from 16 residues. Germline V gives CDR1 LGHDT, CDR2 YNNKEL (reference sequence). CDR3 loop: CASSQGQGTTSYEQYF. The CDR3 DNA is TGTGCCAGCAGCCAAGGCCAGGGGACTACTTCCTACGAGCAGTACTTC.

This sequence joins TRBV18 and TRBJ1-5; TRBD1 matches 7 bases. V lost 3 bases, J lost 7 bases, and 9 bases stayed unmatched. The CDR3 has 15 residues. Germline lookup yields CDR1 KGHSH and CDR2 LQKENI. The CDR3 sequence: CASSPSTGTAQPQHF. The CDR3, as DNA: TGTGCCAGCTCACCTTCGACCGGGACAGCGCAGCCCCAGCATTTT.

The sample holds a few counts of this clone. Other DNA sequences in this specimen translate into the identical CDR3. The chain employs TRBV5-1 and TRBJ1-2; 10 bases fit TRBD1. The J segment lost 6 bases and the V segment lost 4 bases, leaving 3 bases of the junction unmatched. The length of the CDR3 is 13 residues. Germline values: CDR1 SGHRS, CDR2 YFSETQ. The CDR3, as DNA: TGCGCCAGCAGCCTCGGGACAGGGGATGGCTACACCTTC. It yields the protein CASSLGTGDGYTF.

The rearrangement links TRBV3-1 (or the pseudogene TRBV3-2) to TRBJ1-3; 7 nucleotides line up with TRBD1. The CDR3 loop spans 16 amino acids. Germline CDR1 and CDR2: LGHDT and YNNKEL (reference sequence). J gave up 3 bases and V 3 bases, and 8 bases lay outside the gene matches. The DNA for the CDR3 is TGTGCCAGCAGCCATAGACAGGGCGAATATGGAAACACCATATATTTT. Encoded protein: CASSHRQGEYGNTIYF.

The J gene is TRBJ2-7, the V gene TRBV2; maybe TRBD1 (5 bases). V lost 6 bases to trimming and J lost 3 bases, with 12 bases between them. There are 13 residues in the CDR3. Germline lookup yields CDR1 SNHLY and CDR2 FYNNEI. Here the CDR3 reads CASRSGAVYEQYF. For the CDR3, the DNA is TGTGCCAGCAGATCTGGGGCAGTCTACGAGCAGTACTTC.

This clone was recorded only once. The chain joins TRBV9 to TRBJ1-3; D call uncertain. Germline V gene lookup returns CDR1 SGDLS and CDR2 YYNGEE. The V and J ends lost 0 bases and 3 bases respectively, with 7 bases between them. This CDR3 spans 14 amino acids. CDR3 in amino acids: CASSVGGYGNTIYF. In DNA form, the CDR3 reads TGTGCCAGCAGCGTAGGAGGGTATGGAAACACCATATATTTT.

This clone was counted only a few times. The J gene is TRBJ1-6, the V gene TRBV5-1; TRBD1 aligns across 8 bases. CDR3 length equals 15 residues. Germline assignment: CDR1 SGHRS and CDR2 YFSETQ. The junction had 10 bases not matched to a gene; V was cut back by 0 bases and J by 14 bases. CDR3 bases: TGCGCCAGCAGCTTGGCTGGGACAGGATGGTCGACCCTCCACTTT. Translation gives CASSLAGTGWSTLHF.